The 22 T cell receptor beta chains below come from one sample, sequenced in a study of blood T cell repertoires in COVID-19. The protocol was immunoSEQ multiplex PCR, while the TCRdb copy is restricted to in-frame clones and leaves out a portion. The sample records about 210,000 clones, 70% to 85% being singletons. Sequencing was done on a sample of peripheral blood. Receptor source: a woman aged 80 or over with COVID-19, enrolled during active disease.

The chain couples TRBV10-3 to TRBJ1-1; D ambiguous. Germline lookup yields CDR1 ENHRY and CDR2 SYGVKD. CDR3 size: 14 residues. Trimming took 4 bases from V and 3 from J, leaving 12 bases between them. CDR3 in amino acids: CAISVESTHTEAFF. CDR3 sequence (DNA): TGTGCCATCAGTGTGGAGAGTACGCACACTGAAGCTTTCTTT.

Of note for this clone: Other DNA sequences from this sample encode an identical CDR3 as well. The genes are TRBV19 and TRBJ1-5; D uncertain. CDR3 length equals 13 residues. Trimming removed 3 bases at V and 6 bases at J, with 9 bases between. Per germline, CDR1 LNHDA and CDR2 SQIVND (reference sequence). Here the CDR3 DNA reads TGTGCCAGTAGTATTGCGGGTGGTCAGCCCCAGCATTTT. Protein product: CASSIAGGQPQHF.

This rearrangement joins TRBV5-4 to TRBJ1-1; TRBD1 is a possible D gene (6 bases). Between the trimmed V and J ends, which lost 2 bases and 4 bases, there was a span of 18 bases. The CDR3 contains 16 residues. Germline V gene sequence: CDR1 SGHNT, CDR2 YYREEE (reference sequence). CDR3 bases: TGTGCCAGCAGCTTAAATAGGGGGAGCCGTAGCACTGAAGCTTTCTTT. Translated, it gives CASSLNRGSRSTEAFF.

V gene TRBV11-2 combines with J gene TRBJ2-2; TRBD1 might be the D (6 bases). The CDR3 runs to 14 residues. Per the germline V gene, CDR1 is SGHAT and CDR2 is FQNNGV. Trimming left V 5 bases short and J 1 base short, with 8 bases between. The CDR3 loop is CASSRGQNTGELFF. CDR3 bases: TGTGCCAGCAGCCGGGGACAGAACACCGGGGAGCTGTTTTTT. Together with reference TRBV11-2 and TRBJ2-2, the CDR3 gives the full variable domain: EAGVAQSPRYKIIEKRQSVAFWCNPISGHATLYWYQQILGQGPKLLIQFQNNGVVDDSQLPKDRFSAERLKGVDSTLKIQPAKLEDSAVYLCASSRGQNTGELFFGEGSRLTVL.

The chain links TRBV28 to TRBJ2-5; TRBD1 matches at 10 bases. Germline values: CDR1 MDHEN, CDR2 SYDVKM. This CDR3 contains 14 residues. The junction had 2 bases not matched to a gene; V was cut back by 2 bases and J by 5 bases. The CDR3: CASSLRQGAETQYF. Here the CDR3 DNA reads TGTGCCAGCAGTTTACGACAGGGGGCGGAGACCCAGTACTTC.

The rearrangement links TRBV7-3 to TRBJ2-3; 8 positions match TRBD2. Germline V CDR1 and CDR2: SGHTA, FQGTGA. This CDR3 comprises 17 residues. The ends lost 4 bases at V and 3 bases at J; junction bases unmatched: 12. The DNA of the CDR3 is TGTGCCAGCAGCTCCGAGACCCCCGGGACTAGAACAGATACGCAGTATTTT. Protein product: CASSSETPGTRTDTQYF.

The chain couples TRBV5-1 to TRBJ1-2; weak D call: TRBD1 (6 bases). Trimming pared 0 bases from V and 6 bases from J, leaving 9 bases between. CDR3 length equals 13 residues. Germline CDR1 reads SGHRS; CDR2 reads YFSETQ. CDR3 nucleotide sequence: TGCGCCAGCAGCTTGGACTACAGGGATGGCTACACCTTC. Residues: CASSLDYRDGYTF.

This clone was seen only a few times. This chain uses TRBV6-5 with TRBJ2-1, with 7 bases matching TRBD1. The trim removed 6 bases at V and 4 bases at J, leaving 3 bases unmatched. Germline V gene data show CDR1 as MNHEY and CDR2 as SVGAGI. The CDR3 is made up of 13 amino acids. CDR3 sequence: CASRPGQYNEQFF. Written as DNA, the CDR3 is TGTGCCAGCAGGCCGGGACAGTACAATGAGCAGTTCTTC.

V is TRBV20-1 and J is TRBJ1-4; a possible D gene is TRBD1 (5 bases). This CDR3 is built from 13 residues. CDR1 and CDR2 (germline): DFQATT, SNEGSKA (reference sequence). Deletions cut 3 bases from V and 6 bases from J, with 11 bases between. The DNA for the CDR3 is TGCAGTGCTAGTCGGGGGTCATATGAAAAACTGTTTTTT. This codes for CSASRGSYEKLFF.

The chain is built from TRBV2 and TRBJ2-7; D possibly corresponds to TRBD1 (5 bases). Germline V gene data show CDR1 as SNHLY and CDR2 as FYNNEI. The CDR3 runs to 12 residues. The V gene lost 5 bases and the J gene lost 6 bases, with 11 bases spanning the gap. CDR3 in amino acids: CASSRGGSEQYF. CDR3 DNA sequence: TGTGCCAGCAGTAGGGGCGGTTCCGAGCAGTACTTC.

Only one count was recorded for this clone. The CDR3 protein is CASGTGGYGYTF. The CDR3 DNA is TGTGCCAGCGGAACCGGGGGGTATGGCTACACCTTC. This chain uses TRBV27 with TRBJ1-2, with D perhaps matching TRBD1 (5 bases). Trimming cost V 8 bases and J 5 bases, with 12 bases left between them. Germline V gene data show CDR1 as MNHEY and CDR2 as SMNVEV (reference sequence). This CDR3 spans 12 amino acids.

The chain combines TRBV6-5 with TRBJ2-7; 7 bases map to TRBD1. V shed 6 bases and J 5 bases; nucleotides not matched to a gene: 10. The CDR3 sequence is 14 residues long. CDR1 MNHEY and CDR2 SVGAGI come from the germline V gene. Here the CDR3 reads CASRRDRVGDEQYF. In nucleotides, the CDR3 is TGTGCCAGCAGGAGAGACAGGGTCGGCGACGAGCAGTACTTC.

The V and J genes are TRBV4-1 and TRBJ2-2; D is unclear. The CDR3 sequence is 13 residues long. Germline CDR1 is MGHRA and CDR2 is YSYEKL. V was shortened by 1 base and J by 4 bases, with 4 bases between the two germline ends. CDR3 sequence: CASSQVRTGELFF. The CDR3 region has the DNA TGCGCCAGCAGCCAAGTCCGCACCGGGGAGCTGTTTTTT.

The chain combines TRBV6-1 with TRBJ2-7, with 12 bases lining up with TRBD2. This CDR3 spans 16 amino acids. CDR1 and CDR2 from the germline V gene are MNHNS and SASEGT. V was pared by 4 bases and J by 0 bases, with 4 bases of the junction left unmatched. CDR3 in amino acids: CASSAASGGASYEQYF. CDR3 in DNA: TGTGCCAGCAGTGCGGCTAGCGGGGGGGCCTCCTACGAGCAGTACTTC.

The chain is built from TRBV19 and TRBJ1-1; the D is unclear. The CDR3 totals 14 residues. V lost 3 bases and J lost 3, with 11 bases in between. Germline loops: CDR1 LNHDA, CDR2 SQIVND (reference sequence). The CDR3, as DNA: TGTGCCAGTAGTATGTGGGGAGCGGACACTGAAGCTTTCTTT. This translates into CASSMWGADTEAFF.

The chain has TRBV11-2 and TRBJ2-7, with D possibly being TRBD2 (5 bases). Trimming took 5 bases from V and 3 from J, leaving 11 bases between them. The V gene's germline CDR1 is SGHAT and CDR2 FQNNGV. The length of the CDR3 is 13 residues. The CDR3 region is CASSPWGDYEQYF. The CDR3 nucleotides read TGTGCCAGCAGCCCCTGGGGAGACTACGAGCAGTACTTC.

V gene TRBV18 combines with J gene TRBJ2-2, with TRBD1 identical over 9 bases. Per the germline V gene, CDR1 is KGHSH and CDR2 is LQKENI. The CDR3 is 16 residues long. The trim removed 3 bases at V and 4 bases at J, leaving 6 bases unmatched. The CDR3 region has the DNA TGTGCCAGCTCACCTACCGGACAGGGGAGCACCGGGGAGCTGTTTTTT. Translation: CASSPTGQGSTGELFF.

This clone was counted a single time. This chain joins TRBV28 and TRBJ2-2; no definite D call. The CDR3 runs to 13 residues. The germline CDR1 and CDR2 sequences are MDHEN and SYDVKM. Trimming shortened V by 1 base and J by 6 bases, and 6 bases separated the two germline ends. CDR3 protein: CASSLSSPGELFF. CDR3 in DNA: TGTGCCAGCAGTTTATCCAGTCCCGGGGAGCTGTTTTTT.

The rearrangement joins TRBV6-1 to TRBJ1-2; TRBD1 aligns across 7 bases. J was trimmed by 5 bases and V by 1 base; bases with no gene match: 4. CDR1 MNHNS and CDR2 SASEGT come from the germline V gene. The CDR3 consists of 14 residues. The chain's CDR3 is CASSEEGRGYGYTF. CDR3 nucleotide sequence: TGTGCCAGCAGTGAAGAGGGCAGGGGGTATGGCTACACCTTC.

The chain carries TRBV28 and TRBJ1-2; possibly TRBD1 for D (5 bases). The CDR3 totals 13 residues. V was clipped by 10 bases and J by 5 bases, with 17 bases between them. CDR1 is MDHEN and CDR2 is SYDVKM in the germline V gene. The CDR3 bases are TGTGCCACCGATTCAACAGGAGGGTATGGCTACACCTTC. It yields the protein CATDSTGGYGYTF.

This chain links TRBV7-3 with TRBJ2-1; perhaps TRBD2 as D (6 bases). CDR3 length equals 17 residues. Germline V gene sequence: CDR1 SGHTA, CDR2 FQGTGA. V lost 4 bases to trimming and J lost 0 bases, with 16 bases between them. This chain's CDR3 is CASSSYLGAGSYNEQFF. Here the CDR3 DNA reads TGTGCCAGCAGCTCCTACCTGGGAGCGGGCTCCTACAATGAGCAGTTCTTC.

Here the CDR3 reads CASAGGAGGETQYF. In DNA, the CDR3 is TGTGCCAGTGCAGGGGGAGCTGGCGGAGAGACCCAGTACTTC. This sequence joins TRBV10-3 and TRBJ2-5, with 7 bases lining up with TRBD1. CDR1 and CDR2 from the germline V gene are ENHRY and SYGVKD. Trimming took 10 bases from V and 4 from J; bases not matched to a gene: 12. The CDR3 is made up of 14 amino acids.